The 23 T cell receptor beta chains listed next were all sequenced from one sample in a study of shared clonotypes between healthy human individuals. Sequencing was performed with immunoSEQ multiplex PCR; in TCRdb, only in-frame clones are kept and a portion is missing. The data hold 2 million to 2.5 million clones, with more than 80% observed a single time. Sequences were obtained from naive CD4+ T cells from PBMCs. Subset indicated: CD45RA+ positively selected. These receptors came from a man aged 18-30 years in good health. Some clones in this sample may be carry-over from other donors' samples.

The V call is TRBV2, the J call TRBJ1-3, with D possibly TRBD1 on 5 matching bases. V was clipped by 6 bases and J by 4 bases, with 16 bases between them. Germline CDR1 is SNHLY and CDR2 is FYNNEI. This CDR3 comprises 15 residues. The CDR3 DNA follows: TGTGCCAGCAGGAGGCCCGGGACCTTAGGAAACACCATATATTTT. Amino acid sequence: CASRRPGTLGNTIYF.

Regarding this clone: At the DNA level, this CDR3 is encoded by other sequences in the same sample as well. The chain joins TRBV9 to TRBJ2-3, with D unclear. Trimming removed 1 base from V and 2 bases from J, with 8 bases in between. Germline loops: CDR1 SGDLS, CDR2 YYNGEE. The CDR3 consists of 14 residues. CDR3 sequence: CASSVTADTDTQYF. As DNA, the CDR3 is TGTGCCAGCAGCGTAACCGCGGACACAGATACGCAGTATTTT.

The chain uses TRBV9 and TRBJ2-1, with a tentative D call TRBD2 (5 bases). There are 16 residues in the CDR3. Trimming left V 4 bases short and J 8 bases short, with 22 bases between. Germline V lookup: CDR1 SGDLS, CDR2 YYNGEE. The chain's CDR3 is CASSPRPGIRRDEQFF. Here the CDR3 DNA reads TGTGCCAGCAGCCCCCGCCCGGGGATCCGCCGCGATGAGCAGTTCTTC.

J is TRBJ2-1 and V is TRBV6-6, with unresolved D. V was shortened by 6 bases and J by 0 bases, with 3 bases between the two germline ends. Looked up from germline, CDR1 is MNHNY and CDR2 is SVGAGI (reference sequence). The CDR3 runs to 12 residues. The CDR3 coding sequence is TGTGCCAGCAGAGACTCCTACAATGAGCAGTTCTTC. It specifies CASRDSYNEQFF.

DNA of the CDR3: TGCGCCAGCAGCTTTAACAGGGTGGATACGCAGTATTTT. Residues: CASSFNRVDTQYF. The chain recombines TRBV5-1 with TRBJ2-3; TRBD1 is a possible D gene (6 bases). This CDR3 region has 13 residues. The germline gives CDR1 SGHRS, CDR2 YFSETQ. Trimming left V 2 bases short and J 6 bases short, with 10 bases between.

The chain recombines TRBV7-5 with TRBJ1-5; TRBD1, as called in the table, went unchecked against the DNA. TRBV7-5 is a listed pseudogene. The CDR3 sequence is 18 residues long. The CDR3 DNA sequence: TGTGCCAGAAGCAGGGCCCGGACAGGGGACTATAGCAATCAGCCCCAGCATTTT. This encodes CARSRARTGDYSNQPQHF.

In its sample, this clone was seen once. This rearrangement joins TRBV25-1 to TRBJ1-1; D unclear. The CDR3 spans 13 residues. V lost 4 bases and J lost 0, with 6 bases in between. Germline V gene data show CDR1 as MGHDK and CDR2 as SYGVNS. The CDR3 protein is CASSVKLNTEAFF. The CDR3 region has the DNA TGTGCCAGCAGTGTTAAGCTGAACACTGAAGCTTTCTTT.

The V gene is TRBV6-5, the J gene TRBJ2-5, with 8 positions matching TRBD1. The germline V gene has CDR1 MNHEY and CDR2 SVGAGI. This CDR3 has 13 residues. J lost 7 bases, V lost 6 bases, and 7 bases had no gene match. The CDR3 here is CASRRQGPGTQYF. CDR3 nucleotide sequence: TGTGCCAGCAGACGACAGGGGCCAGGGACCCAGTACTTC.

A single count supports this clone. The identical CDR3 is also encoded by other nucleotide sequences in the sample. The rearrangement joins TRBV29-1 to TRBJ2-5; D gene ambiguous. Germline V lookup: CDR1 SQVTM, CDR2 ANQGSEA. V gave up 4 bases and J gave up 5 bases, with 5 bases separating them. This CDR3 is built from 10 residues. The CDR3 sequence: CSVGSETQYF. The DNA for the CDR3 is TGCAGCGTTGGATCGGAGACCCAGTACTTC.

The CDR3 sequence: CASSLSAAGTGALETQYF. CDR3 bases: TGTGCCAGCAGTTTAAGCGCGGCCGGGACAGGAGCTTTGGAGACCCAGTACTTC. The J gene is TRBJ2-5, the V gene TRBV28; 8 nucleotides match TRBD1. CDR3 length: 18 amino acids. The junction had 16 bases not matched to a gene; V was cut back by 2 bases and J by 5 bases. The germline gives CDR1 MDHEN, CDR2 SYDVKM.

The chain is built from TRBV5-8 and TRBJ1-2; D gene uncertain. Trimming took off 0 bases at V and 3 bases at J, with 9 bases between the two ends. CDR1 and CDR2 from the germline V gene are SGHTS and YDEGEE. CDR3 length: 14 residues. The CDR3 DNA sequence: TGTGCCAGCAGCTTGGGTGTGCCCTACTATGGCTACACCTTC. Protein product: CASSLGVPYYGYTF.

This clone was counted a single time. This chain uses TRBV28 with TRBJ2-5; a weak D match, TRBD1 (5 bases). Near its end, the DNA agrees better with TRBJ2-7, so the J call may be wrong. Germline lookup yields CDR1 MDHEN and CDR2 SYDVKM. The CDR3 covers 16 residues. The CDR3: CASSSPRVFEAYEQYF. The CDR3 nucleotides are TGTGCCAGCAGCTCCCCCAGGGTTTTTGAGGCCTACGAGCAGTACTTC.

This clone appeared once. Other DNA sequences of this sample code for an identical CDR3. CDR3 DNA sequence: TGCGCCAGCAGCGCCGGGACAGGCTACAATGAGCAGTTCTTC. Protein sequence: CASSAGTGYNEQFF. The V and J genes are TRBV5-1 and TRBJ2-1; 8 nucleotides line up with TRBD1. CDR1 is SGHRS, CDR2 YFSETQ, per germline. The CDR3 covers 14 residues. Losses at the gene ends were 4 bases for V and 3 bases for J; bases not matched to a gene: 3.

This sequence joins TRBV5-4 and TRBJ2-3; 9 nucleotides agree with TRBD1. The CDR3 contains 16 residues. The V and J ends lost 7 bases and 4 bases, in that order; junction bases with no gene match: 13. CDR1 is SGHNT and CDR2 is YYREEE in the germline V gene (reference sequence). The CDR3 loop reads CASFLAVDRGADTQYF. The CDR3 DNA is TGTGCCAGCTTCCTTGCCGTCGACAGGGGGGCAGATACGCAGTATTTT.

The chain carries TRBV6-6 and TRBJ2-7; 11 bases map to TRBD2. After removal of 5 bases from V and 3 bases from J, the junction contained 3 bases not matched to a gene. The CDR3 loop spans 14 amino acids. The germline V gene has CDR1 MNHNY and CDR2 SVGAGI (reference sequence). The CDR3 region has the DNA TGTGCCAGCAGTGATACTAGCGGGGGCTACGAGCAGTACTTC. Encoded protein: CASSDTSGGYEQYF.

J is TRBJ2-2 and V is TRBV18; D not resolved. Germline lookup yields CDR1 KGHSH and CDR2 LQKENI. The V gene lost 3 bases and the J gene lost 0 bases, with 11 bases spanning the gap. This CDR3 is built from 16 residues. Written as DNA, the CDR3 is TGTGCCAGCTCACCTTCTACCCAAGCGAACACCGGGGAGCTGTTTTTT. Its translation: CASSPSTQANTGELFF.

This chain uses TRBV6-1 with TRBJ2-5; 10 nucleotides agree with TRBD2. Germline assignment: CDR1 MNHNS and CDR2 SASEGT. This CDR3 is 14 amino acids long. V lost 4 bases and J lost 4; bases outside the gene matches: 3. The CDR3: CASSAGTSAETQYF. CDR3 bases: TGTGCCAGCAGTGCCGGGACTAGCGCAGAGACCCAGTACTTC.

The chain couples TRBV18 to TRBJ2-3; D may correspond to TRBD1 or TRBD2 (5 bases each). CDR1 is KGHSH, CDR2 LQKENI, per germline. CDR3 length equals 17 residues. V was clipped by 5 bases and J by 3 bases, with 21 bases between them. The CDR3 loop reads CASSKYVTGPGTDTQYF. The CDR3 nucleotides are TGTGCCAGCTCAAAATATGTAACGGGACCAGGAACAGATACGCAGTATTTT.

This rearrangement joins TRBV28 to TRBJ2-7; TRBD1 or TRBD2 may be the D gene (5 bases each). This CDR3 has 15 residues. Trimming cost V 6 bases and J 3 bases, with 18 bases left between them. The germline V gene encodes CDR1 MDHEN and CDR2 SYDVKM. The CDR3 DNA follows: TGTGCCAGCAGCTCCCTAACAGGACTCGTCTACGAGCAGTACTTC. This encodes CASSSLTGLVYEQYF.

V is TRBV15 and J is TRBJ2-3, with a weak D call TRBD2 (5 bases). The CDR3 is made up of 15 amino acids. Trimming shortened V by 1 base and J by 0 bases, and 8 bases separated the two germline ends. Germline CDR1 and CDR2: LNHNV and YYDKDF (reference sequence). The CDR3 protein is CATSRGRSSTDTQYF. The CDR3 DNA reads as TGTGCCACCAGCAGAGGGAGGTCAAGCACAGATACGCAGTATTTT.

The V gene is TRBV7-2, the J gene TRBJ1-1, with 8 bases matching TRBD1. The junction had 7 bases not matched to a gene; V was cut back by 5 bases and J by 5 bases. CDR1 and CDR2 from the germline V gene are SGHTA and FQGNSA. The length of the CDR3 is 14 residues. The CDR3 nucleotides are TGTGCCAGCAGCATAAGACAGGGGCCAACTGAAGCTTTCTTT. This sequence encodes CASSIRQGPTEAFF.

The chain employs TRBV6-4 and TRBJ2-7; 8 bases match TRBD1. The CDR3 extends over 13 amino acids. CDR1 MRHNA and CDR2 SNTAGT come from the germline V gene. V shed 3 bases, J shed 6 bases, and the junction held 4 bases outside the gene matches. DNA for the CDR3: TGTGCCAGCAGTGAAACAGGGGGGAGCGAGCAGTACTTC. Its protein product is CASSETGGSEQYF.

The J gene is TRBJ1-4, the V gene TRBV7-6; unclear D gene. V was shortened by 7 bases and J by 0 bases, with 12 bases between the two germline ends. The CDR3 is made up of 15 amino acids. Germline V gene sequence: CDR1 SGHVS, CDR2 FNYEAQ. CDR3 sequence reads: CASNPFSATNEKLFF. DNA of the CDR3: TGTGCCAGCAACCCTTTCTCTGCAACTAATGAAAAACTGTTTTTT.